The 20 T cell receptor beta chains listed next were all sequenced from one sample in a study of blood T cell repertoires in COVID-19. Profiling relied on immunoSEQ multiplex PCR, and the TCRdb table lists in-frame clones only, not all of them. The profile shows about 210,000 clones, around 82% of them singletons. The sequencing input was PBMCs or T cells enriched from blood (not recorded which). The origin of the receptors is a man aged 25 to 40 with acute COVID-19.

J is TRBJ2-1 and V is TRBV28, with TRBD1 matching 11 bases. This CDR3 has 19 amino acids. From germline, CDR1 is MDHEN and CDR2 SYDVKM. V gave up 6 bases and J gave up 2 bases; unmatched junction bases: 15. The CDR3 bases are TGTGCCAGCAGCCCAAGCGGGACAGGGGGTGGAACACCCTACAATGAGCAGTTCTTC. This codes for CASSPSGTGGGTPYNEQFF.

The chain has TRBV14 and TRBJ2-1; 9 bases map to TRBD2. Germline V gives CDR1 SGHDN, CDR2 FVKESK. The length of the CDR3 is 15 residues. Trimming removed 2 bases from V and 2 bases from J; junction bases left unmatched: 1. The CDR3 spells CASSQLAGPYNEQFF. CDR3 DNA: TGTGCCAGCAGCCAACTAGCGGGACCCTACAATGAGCAGTTCTTC.

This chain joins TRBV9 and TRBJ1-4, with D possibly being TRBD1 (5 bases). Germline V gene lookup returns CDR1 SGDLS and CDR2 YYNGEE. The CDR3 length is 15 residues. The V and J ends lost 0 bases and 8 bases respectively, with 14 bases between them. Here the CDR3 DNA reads TGTGCCAGCAGCGTAGGGGGCAGCTCCCCGGAAAAACTGTTTTTT. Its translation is CASSVGGSSPEKLFF.

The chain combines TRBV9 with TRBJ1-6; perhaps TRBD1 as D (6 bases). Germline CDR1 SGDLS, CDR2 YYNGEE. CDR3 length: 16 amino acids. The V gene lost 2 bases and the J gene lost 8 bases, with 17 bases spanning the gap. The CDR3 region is CASSVTQGGMDSPLHF. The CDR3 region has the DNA TGTGCCAGCAGCGTTACACAGGGTGGTATGGATTCACCCCTCCACTTT. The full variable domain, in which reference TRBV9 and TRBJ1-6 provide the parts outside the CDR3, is DSGVTQTPKHLITATGQRVTLRCSPRSGDLSVYWYQQSLDQGLQFLIQYYNGEERAKGNILERFSAQQFPDLHSELNLSSLELGDSALYFCASSVTQGGMDSPLHFGNGTRLTVT.

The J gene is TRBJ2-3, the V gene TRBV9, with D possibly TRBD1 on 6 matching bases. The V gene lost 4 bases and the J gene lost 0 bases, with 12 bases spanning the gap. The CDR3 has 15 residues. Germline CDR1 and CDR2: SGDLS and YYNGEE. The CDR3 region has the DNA TGTGCCAGCAGCATAAGACAGGAAAGCACAGATACGCAGTATTTT. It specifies CASSIRQESTDTQYF.

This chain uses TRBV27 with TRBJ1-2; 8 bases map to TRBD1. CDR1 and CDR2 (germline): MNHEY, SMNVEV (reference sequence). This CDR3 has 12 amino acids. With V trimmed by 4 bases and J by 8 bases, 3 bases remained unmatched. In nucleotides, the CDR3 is TGTGCCAGCAGTTCGGGGACAGGCGGCTACACCTTC. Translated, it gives CASSSGTGGYTF.

CDR3 sequence reads: CASSQMDGSYEQYF. In DNA form, the CDR3 reads TGTGCCAGCAGCCAAATGGACGGGAGTTACGAGCAGTACTTC. The V and J genes are TRBV7-6 and TRBJ2-7; the D gene is possibly TRBD2 (6 bases). CDR1 is SGHVS, CDR2 FNYEAQ, per germline. Trimming cost V 5 bases and J 4 bases, with 15 bases left between them. CDR3 length: 14 amino acids. The full variable domain, its missing parts supplied by reference TRBV7-6 and TRBJ2-7, is GAGVSQSPRYKVTKRGQDVALRCDPISGHVSLYWYRQALGQGPEFLTYFNYEAQQDKSGLPNDRFSAERPEGSISTLTIQRTEQRDSAMYRCASSQMDGSYEQYFGPGTRLTVT.

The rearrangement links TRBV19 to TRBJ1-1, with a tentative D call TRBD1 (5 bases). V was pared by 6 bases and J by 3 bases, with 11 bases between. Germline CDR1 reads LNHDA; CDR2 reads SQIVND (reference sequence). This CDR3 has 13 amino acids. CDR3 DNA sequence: TGTGCCAGTAGGGGACGGGGGGACACTGAAGCTTTCTTT. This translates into CASRGRGDTEAFF.

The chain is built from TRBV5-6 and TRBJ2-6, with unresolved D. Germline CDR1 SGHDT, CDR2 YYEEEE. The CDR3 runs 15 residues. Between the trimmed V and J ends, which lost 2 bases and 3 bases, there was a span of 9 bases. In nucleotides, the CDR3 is TGTGCCAGCAGCTTAACGGTTTATGGGGCCAACGTCCTGACTTTC. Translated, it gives CASSLTVYGANVLTF.

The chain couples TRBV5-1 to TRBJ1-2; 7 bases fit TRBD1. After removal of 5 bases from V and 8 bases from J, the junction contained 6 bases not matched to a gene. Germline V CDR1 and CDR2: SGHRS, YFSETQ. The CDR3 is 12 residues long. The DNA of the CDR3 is TGCGCCAGCAGAGCTGACAGGGTCGGCTACACCTTC. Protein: CASRADRVGYTF.

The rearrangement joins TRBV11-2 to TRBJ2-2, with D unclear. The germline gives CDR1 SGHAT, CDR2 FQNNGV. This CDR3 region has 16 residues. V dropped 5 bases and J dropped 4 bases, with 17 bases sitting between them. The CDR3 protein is CASSPNKPRGTGELFF. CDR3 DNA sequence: TGTGCCAGCAGCCCGAATAAGCCCCGTGGCACCGGGGAGCTGTTTTTT.

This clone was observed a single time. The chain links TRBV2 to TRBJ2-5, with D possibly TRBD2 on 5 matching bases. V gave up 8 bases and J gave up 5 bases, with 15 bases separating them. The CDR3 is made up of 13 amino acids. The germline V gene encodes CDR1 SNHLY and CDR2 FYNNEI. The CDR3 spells CASVPASKETQYF. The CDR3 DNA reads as TGTGCCAGCGTCCCCGCTAGCAAGGAGACCCAGTACTTC.

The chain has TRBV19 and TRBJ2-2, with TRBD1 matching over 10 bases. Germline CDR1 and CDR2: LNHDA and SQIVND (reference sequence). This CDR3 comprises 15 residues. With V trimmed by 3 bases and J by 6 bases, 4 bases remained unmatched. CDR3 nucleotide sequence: TGTGCCAGTAGTATGACAGGGGGCGCCTCCGGGGAGCTGTTTTTT. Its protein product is CASSMTGGASGELFF.

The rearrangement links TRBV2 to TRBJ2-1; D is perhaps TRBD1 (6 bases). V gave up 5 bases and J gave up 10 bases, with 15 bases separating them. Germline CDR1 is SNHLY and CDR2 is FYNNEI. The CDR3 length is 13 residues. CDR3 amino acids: CASSSRQDNEQFF. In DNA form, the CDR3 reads TGTGCCAGCAGTAGCAGACAGGATAACGAGCAGTTCTTC.

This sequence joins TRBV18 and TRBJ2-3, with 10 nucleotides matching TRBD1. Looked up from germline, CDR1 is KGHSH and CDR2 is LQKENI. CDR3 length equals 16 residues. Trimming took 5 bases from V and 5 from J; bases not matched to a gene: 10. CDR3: CASSKTGTGVKDTQYF. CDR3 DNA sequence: TGTGCCAGCTCAAAGACCGGGACAGGGGTGAAAGATACGCAGTATTTT.

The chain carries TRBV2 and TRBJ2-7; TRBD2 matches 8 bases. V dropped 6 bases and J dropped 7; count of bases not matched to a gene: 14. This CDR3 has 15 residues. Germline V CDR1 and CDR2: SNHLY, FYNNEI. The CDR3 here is CASRVTSGLGGEQYF. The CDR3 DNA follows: TGTGCCAGCAGGGTTACTAGCGGACTCGGGGGGGAGCAGTACTTC.

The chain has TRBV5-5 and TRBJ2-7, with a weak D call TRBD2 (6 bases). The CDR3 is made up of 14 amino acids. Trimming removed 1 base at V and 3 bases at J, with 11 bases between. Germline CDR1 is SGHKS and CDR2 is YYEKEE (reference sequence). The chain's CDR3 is CASSLWTGVYEQYF. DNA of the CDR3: TGTGCCAGCAGCTTGTGGACGGGGGTCTACGAGCAGTACTTC.

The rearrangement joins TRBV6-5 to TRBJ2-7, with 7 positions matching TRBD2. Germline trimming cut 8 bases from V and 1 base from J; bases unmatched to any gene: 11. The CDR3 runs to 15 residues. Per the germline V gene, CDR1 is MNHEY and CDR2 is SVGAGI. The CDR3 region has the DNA TGTGCCAGCCGAATCAAAGAGCGGGGATCCTACGAGCAGTACTTC. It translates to CASRIKERGSYEQYF.

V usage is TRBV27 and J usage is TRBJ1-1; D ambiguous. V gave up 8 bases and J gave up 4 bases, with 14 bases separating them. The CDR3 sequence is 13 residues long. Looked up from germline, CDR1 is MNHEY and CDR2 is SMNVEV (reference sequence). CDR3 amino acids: CASSLGLTTEAFF. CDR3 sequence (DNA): TGTGCCAGCTCCCTGGGCCTCACCACTGAAGCTTTCTTT.

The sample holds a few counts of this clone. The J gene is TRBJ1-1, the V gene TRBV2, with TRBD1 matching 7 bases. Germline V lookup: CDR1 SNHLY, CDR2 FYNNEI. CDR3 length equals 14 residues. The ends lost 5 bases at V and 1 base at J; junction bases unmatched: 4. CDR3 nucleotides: TGTGCCAGCAGTAACCGGGACAGGAACACTGAAGCTTTCTTT. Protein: CASSNRDRNTEAFF.